A single sample gave rise to the 14 T cell receptor beta chains below, sequenced in a study of neurological immune-mediated disorders. TCRdb called the 5' RACE reads again in MiXCR, with one record for every CDR3 protein. The table shows about 33,000 distinct CDR3 sequences, with 1.5% occurring only once. Material: PBMCs. These receptors were obtained from a young woman with multiple sclerosis.

The sample holds many counts of this clonotype. The chain carries TRBV7-2 and TRBJ2-5, with 7 bases lining up with TRBD1. The CDR3 contains 14 residues. J lost 2 bases, V lost 5 bases, and 5 bases had no gene match. Germline V CDR1 and CDR2: SGHTA, FQGNSA. The CDR3 is CASSTGQIQETQYF. CDR3 sequence (DNA): TGTGCCAGCAGCACGGGACAGATACAAGAGACCCAGTACTTC.

This clonotype has at least ten counts. J is TRBJ2-1 and V is TRBV4-2; D gene uncertain. The V end lost 0 bases, the J end lost 0 bases, and 6 bases lay between the germline ends. CDR3 length equals 15 residues. Germline assignment: CDR1 LGHNA and CDR2 YNFKEQ. CDR3 region: CASSQDPSSYNEQFF. The CDR3 DNA is TGTGCCAGCAGCCAAGATCCTAGCTCCTACAATGAGCAGTTCTTC.

This clonotype occurred many times. The rearrangement joins TRBV20-1 to TRBJ2-7; D call uncertain. Trimming removed 3 bases at V and 2 bases at J, with 14 bases between. Per germline, CDR1 DFQATT and CDR2 SNEGSKA (reference sequence). The CDR3 length is 14 residues. Here the CDR3 DNA reads TGCAGTGCTAGTCCGAGTATCGGACCCTACGAGCAGTACTTC. Amino acid sequence: CSASPSIGPYEQYF.

At least ten counts were recorded for this clonotype. The chain carries TRBV29-1 and TRBJ1-2; 7 nucleotides align to TRBD1. The CDR3 totals 11 residues. CDR1 and CDR2 from the germline V gene are SQVTM and ANQGSEA. V shed 6 bases, J shed 6 bases, and the junction held 4 bases outside the gene matches. CDR3 DNA sequence: TGCAGCGTCCTACAGGGGCATGGCTACACCTTC. Translation: CSVLQGHGYTF.

This clonotype was counted many times. The CDR3 sequence: CASSAGTDLNTEAFF. Here the CDR3 DNA reads TGTGCCAGCAGCGCGGGGACAGACCTGAACACTGAAGCTTTCTTT. The chain couples TRBV9 to TRBJ1-1; TRBD1 agrees at 7 bases. The CDR3 contains 15 residues. The germline gives CDR1 SGDLS, CDR2 YYNGEE. With 3 bases clipped from V and 0 bases from J, the junction kept 5 bases outside the gene matches.

This clonotype showed up many times. This chain links TRBV18 with TRBJ2-2; D is possibly TRBD1 or TRBD2 (5 bases each). Germline V gene data show CDR1 as KGHSH and CDR2 as LQKENI. The CDR3 extends over 15 amino acids. V shed 6 bases and J shed 3 bases, with 14 bases lying between them. CDR3 in amino acids: CASSSNQGDTGELFF. CDR3 coding DNA: TGTGCCAGCTCGTCGAACCAGGGAGACACCGGGGAGCTGTTTTTT.

This clonotype was observed many times. J is TRBJ2-2 and V is TRBV11-2; 7 nucleotides line up with TRBD1. This CDR3 is 14 amino acids long. With 4 bases clipped from V and 7 bases from J, the junction kept 6 bases outside the gene matches. Germline CDR1 SGHAT, CDR2 FQNNGV. CDR3 nucleotide sequence: TGTGCCAGCAGCTCTATAGGGGGCTTCGGGGAGCTGTTTTTT. Its protein is CASSSIGGFGELFF.

This clonotype has ten or more counts. The rearrangement joins TRBV12-3 or TRBV12-4 to TRBJ2-7; either TRBD1 or TRBD2 may fit D (5 bases each). This CDR3 region has 15 residues. The V gene lost 4 bases and the J gene lost 1 base, with 14 bases spanning the gap. The CDR3 DNA is TGTGCCAGCAGTTCCGGGGCACTGGAATCCTACGAGCAGTACTTC. Protein sequence: CASSSGALESYEQYF.

In this sample, this clonotype is large. This chain links TRBV20-1 with TRBJ1-2; TRBD1 might be the D (5 bases). Trimming removed 5 bases at V and 8 bases at J, with 24 bases between. Germline-derived CDR1 and CDR2 are DFQATT and SNEGSKA (reference sequence). This CDR3 is 15 amino acids long. CDR3 region: CSARDGEYVARGYTF. CDR3 nucleotide sequence: TGCAGTGCTCGGGACGGAGAGTACGTCGCACGGGGCTACACCTTC.

This clonotype has ten or more counts. The J gene is TRBJ1-4, the V gene TRBV29-1, with 9 bases identical to TRBD1. After removal of 2 bases from V and 8 bases from J, the junction contained 3 bases not matched to a gene. The V gene's germline CDR1 is SQVTM and CDR2 ANQGSEA. This CDR3 is 13 amino acids long. Here the CDR3 reads CSVERGQGEKLFF. CDR3 DNA sequence: TGCAGCGTTGAAAGGGGACAGGGAGAAAAACTGTTTTTT.

This clonotype was detected many times. This chain connects TRBV18 to TRBJ1-2, with D unresolved. The CDR3 loop spans 16 amino acids. Trimming removed 3 bases from V and 4 bases from J, with 18 bases in between. Per the germline V gene, CDR1 is KGHSH and CDR2 is LQKENI. In nucleotides, the CDR3 is TGTGCCAGCTCACCTCCGGTAAACCCAGGAACCTATGGCTACACCTTC. Amino acid sequence: CASSPPVNPGTYGYTF.

This clonotype was detected many times. The genes are TRBV12-3 or TRBV12-4 and TRBJ2-3, with 11 bases lining up with TRBD1. V was pared by 7 bases and J by 1 base, with 10 bases of the junction left unmatched. The CDR3 loop spans 17 amino acids. Written as DNA, the CDR3 is TGTGCCAGCAACGGACAGGGGGCGTCCCGGGGCACAGATACGCAGTATTTT. It specifies CASNGQGASRGTDTQYF.

In its sample, this clonotype was seen many times. V is TRBV7-6 and J is TRBJ2-1, with D perhaps matching TRBD1 or TRBD2 (5 bases each). Looked up from germline, CDR1 is SGHVS and CDR2 is FNYEAQ. V was trimmed by 6 bases and J by 4 bases, leaving 16 bases between them. This CDR3 is 15 amino acids long. The CDR3 DNA follows: TGTGCCAGCAGTCGGAGGCAGGGTCGATACAATGAGCAGTTCTTC. It translates to CASSRRQGRYNEQFF.

This clonotype was seen repeatedly, ten times or more. V usage is TRBV7-7 and J usage is TRBJ2-3; D is unresolved. V shed 6 bases and J shed 5 bases, with 15 bases lying between them. The germline gives CDR1 SSHAT, CDR2 FNYEAQ (reference sequence). The length of the CDR3 is 14 residues. CDR3 sequence: CASSPWGYEDTQYF. The CDR3, as DNA: TGTGCCAGCAGTCCATGGGGTTACGAAGATACGCAGTATTTT.